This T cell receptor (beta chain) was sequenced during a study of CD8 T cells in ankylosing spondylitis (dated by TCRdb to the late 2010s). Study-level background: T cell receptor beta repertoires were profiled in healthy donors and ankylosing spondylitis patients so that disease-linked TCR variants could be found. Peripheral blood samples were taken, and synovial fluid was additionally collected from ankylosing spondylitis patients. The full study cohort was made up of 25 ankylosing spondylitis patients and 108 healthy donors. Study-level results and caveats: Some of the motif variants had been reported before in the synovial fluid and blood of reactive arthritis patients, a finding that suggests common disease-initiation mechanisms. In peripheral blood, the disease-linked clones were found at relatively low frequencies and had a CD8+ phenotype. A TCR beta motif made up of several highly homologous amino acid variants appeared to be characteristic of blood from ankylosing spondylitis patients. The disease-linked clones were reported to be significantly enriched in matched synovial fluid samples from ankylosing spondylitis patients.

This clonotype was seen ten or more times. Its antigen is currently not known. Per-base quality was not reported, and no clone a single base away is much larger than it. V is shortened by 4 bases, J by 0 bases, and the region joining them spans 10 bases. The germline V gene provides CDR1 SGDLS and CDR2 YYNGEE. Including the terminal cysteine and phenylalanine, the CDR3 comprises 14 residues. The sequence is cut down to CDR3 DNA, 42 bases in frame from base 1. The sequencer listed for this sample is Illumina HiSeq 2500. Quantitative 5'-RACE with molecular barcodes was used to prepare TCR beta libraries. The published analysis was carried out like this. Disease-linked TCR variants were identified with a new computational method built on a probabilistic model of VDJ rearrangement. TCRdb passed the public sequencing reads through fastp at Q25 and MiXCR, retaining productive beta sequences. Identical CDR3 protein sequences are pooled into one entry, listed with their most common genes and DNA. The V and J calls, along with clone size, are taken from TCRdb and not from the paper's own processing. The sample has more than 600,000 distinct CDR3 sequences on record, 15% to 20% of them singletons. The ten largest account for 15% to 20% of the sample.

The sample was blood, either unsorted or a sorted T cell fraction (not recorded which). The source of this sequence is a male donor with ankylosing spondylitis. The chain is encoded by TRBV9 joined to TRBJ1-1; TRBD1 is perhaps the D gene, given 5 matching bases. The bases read TGTGCCAGCAGCCTATTGGGGGTGAACACTGAAGCTTTCTTT. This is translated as CASSLLGVNTEAFF. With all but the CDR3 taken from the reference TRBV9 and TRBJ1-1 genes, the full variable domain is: DSGVTQTPKHLITATGQRVTLRCSPRSGDLSVYWYQQSLDQGLQFLIQYYNGEERAKGNILERFSAQQFPDLHSELNLSSLELGDSALYFCASSLLGVNTEAFFGQGTRLTVV.